This T cell receptor beta chain was sequenced for a study of T cell responses to AZD1222 COVID-19 vaccine. The study's findings and limits: A rise in Spike-specific TCR breadth and depth followed two AZD1222 doses. In a largely white British group with more females than males, clonal diversity was possibly underestimated.

A word on this clone: Its antigen is not known.

This CDR3 spans 15 amino acids. Trimming cost V 5 bases and J 4 bases; bases outside gene matches: 11. Germline V gene data show CDR1 as MDHEN and CDR2 as SYDVKM. The table came from immunoSEQ multiplex PCR; TCRdb's copy has only in-frame clones and leaves some out. The table includes 70,000 to 80,000 clones, over 60% detected once. This specimen consisted of peripheral blood, obtained 28 days after the second AZD1222 dose. This receptor was taken from an adult who received the AZD1222 COVID-19 vaccine. This chain joins TRBV28 and TRBJ2-7; 7 positions agree with TRBD2. The CDR3 coding sequence is TGTGCCAGCAGTGTCACTAGCGCCCAGGGTTACGAGCAGTACTTC. Protein: CASSVTSAQGYEQYF.